The following is a T cell receptor beta chain sequence with its context. Its target is unknown. Recent acute infections and vaccinations were absent in the healthy HIV-negative adult donors. In unsorted samples, genomic DNA was obtained using 80 million to 90 million PBMCs. This record comes from a study of shared clonotypes between healthy human individuals. Study-level findings and limits: Sequencing depth was a factor that was expected to affect clonotype sharing among donors.

Germline CDR1 and CDR2: ENHRY and SYGVKD. The CDR3 extends over 13 amino acids. V gave up 4 bases and J gave up 6 bases, with 13 bases separating them. Researchers ran the assay at a deep level. Clones were sequenced by immunoSEQ multiplex PCR, and TCRdb holds only the in-frame ones, with some missing. Of hundreds of thousands of clones in the sample, about 76% are singletons; the top ten hold roughly 13%. This receptor was identified in a woman in her thirties or forties in good health. Some clones in this sample may be carry-over from other donors' samples. The sample consisted of PBMCs. V gene TRBV10-3 combines with J gene TRBJ2-7, with a weak D call TRBD2 (6 bases). The CDR3 loop is CAISGTGSSEQYF. The CDR3 bases are TGTGCCATCAGTGGAACCGGGAGCAGCGAGCAGTACTTC.